This TCR beta chain was recorded in a study of metastatic and nonmetastatic thyroid tumors. This clone was observed a handful of times. V was pared by 1 base and J by 0 bases, with 10 bases between. This CDR3 is 16 amino acids long. The germline CDR1 and CDR2 sequences are LGHNA and YNFKEQ. TCRdb reanalyzed the PCR reads via MiXCR. The table shows 20,000 to 25,000 clones, with approximately 23% occurring only once. Nobody among the patients had been given any treatment before thyroid surgery. The sequence was collected from a female donor with papillary thyroid cancer or a benign thyroid nodule (not recorded which). Some clones in this sample may be carry-over from other donors' samples. This chain uses TRBV4-2 with TRBJ2-4, with D maybe TRBD1 (5 bases). Sequencing was done on a sample of tumor tissue. The chain's CDR3 is CASSQGAGLAKNIQYF. For the CDR3, the DNA is TGTGCCAGCAGCCAAGGAGCAGGGTTAGCCAAAAACATTCAGTACTTC.